This T cell receptor beta chain appears in the sequencing data of a study of CXCR4 blockade with PD-1 therapy in pancreatic cancer. The repertoire was sequenced with immunoSEQ multiplex PCR; TCRdb's copy has only in-frame clones and lacks some. The sample lists some 8,000 clones; approximately 54% were seen once. Notes on the study in general: Without paired alpha-beta data, shared specificity of dominant clones is unconfirmed. Survival did not correlate with tumor clonality, which averaged 0.14 versus 0.05. Frequent tumor clones were encoded by many distinct rearrangements, suggesting shared antigens.

V shed 1 base and J 2 bases; nucleotides not matched to a gene: 4. From germline, CDR1 is MDHEN and CDR2 SYDVKM. This CDR3 spans 15 amino acids. These archived tumors were resected from patients never given neoadjuvant therapy beforehand. This clone has a handful of counts. What it recognizes is unknown. The sample comprised tumor tissue. The clonotype was recovered from a human donor with pancreatic ductal adenocarcinoma. This chain connects TRBV28 to TRBJ1-2, with 7 positions matching TRBD1. The CDR3 here is CASSLYRDRNYGYTF. The CDR3 region has the DNA TGTGCCAGCAGTTTATACCGGGACAGAAACTATGGCTACACCTTC.